This entry is about one T cell receptor beta chain. The sample comes from a study of Ad26.COV2.S vaccination and SARS-CoV-2 variants. The germline gives CDR1 WNHNN, CDR2 SYGVQD (reference sequence). This CDR3 contains 19 residues. V lost 6 bases and J lost 2; bases outside the gene matches: 20. Treatment reported: around 19 received Ad26.COV2.S at low or high dose, single or two shots; five or six received placebo; per-sample allocation not given. The investigators took samples on day 63 after the first vaccine or placebo injection. The donor's status was that of an adult aged 18-55 years in Boston. Only in-frame clones appear in the TCRdb table, and some are missing; sequencing was by immunoSEQ multiplex PCR. The sample consists of around 450,000 clones, around 91% of them appearing once.

This sequence joins TRBV10-1 and TRBJ2-7; 9 bases match TRBD2. The TCR sequence derives from a person between 18 and 65 years old who received the Ad26.COV2.S COVID-19 vaccine or a placebo. Sequenced here: peripheral blood, sampled in a trial of Ad26.COV2.S vaccine versus placebo. The CDR3 region has the DNA TGCGCCAGCAGAGGGACAGCCACCGAGACTAGCGGCCTCCCCTACGAGCAGTACTTC. This encodes CASRGTATETSGLPYEQYF.